This T cell receptor (beta chain) was recovered during a study of blood T cell repertoires in COVID-19. Study-wide background: The study drew acute and convalescent COVID-19 samples from the United States, Italy and Spain.

Measured with immunoSEQ multiplex PCR; TCRdb has only the in-frame clones, and not every one. The sample has about 45,000 clones; approximately 83% are singletons. This clone appeared a single time. The CDR3 length is 15 residues. The V gene lost 3 bases and the J gene lost 4 bases, with 15 bases spanning the gap. Germline CDR1 is LNHDA and CDR2 is SQIVND (reference sequence). The sample was peripheral blood. This TCR derives from a man at least 80 years old in a cohort sampled during active COVID-19. This chain joins TRBV19 and TRBJ1-2; no reliable D call. The DNA for the CDR3 is TGTGCCAGTAGTATTCAACAAGTTCACGTCTATGGCTACACCTTC. As protein: CASSIQQVHVYGYTF.